This TCR beta chain was sequenced during a study of cytomegalovirus exposure and HLA in healthy donors. Study context: Later analysis reported that the 120 or so validation repertoires shared the platform of the roughly 680 first-cohort repertoires. Whole-study results and caveats: The classifier reportedly diagnosed cytomegalovirus status with high specificity and sensitivity. Cytomegalovirus-associated TCR beta chains were listed, numbering 150 to 200.

From germline, CDR1 is ENHRY and CDR2 SYGVKD. The CDR3 extends over 13 amino acids. V was pared by 6 bases and J by 7 bases, with 13 bases between. A note on this clone: The antigen is not known.

The validation cohort, a group of more than 95 subjects, included the donors and was separate from the roughly 670-subject first cohort. Clones were sequenced by immunoSEQ multiplex PCR, and TCRdb holds only the in-frame ones, with some missing. Found here are roughly 350,000 clones, 86% of them singletons; the top ten hold about 0.91%. Sequencing input: PBMCs. The sequence derives from a woman between 18 and 29 years old in good health and CMV-seronegative. This sequence joins TRBV10-3 and TRBJ1-5; TRBD1 might be the D (5 bases). CDR3 nucleotide sequence: TGTGCCATCAGGGCGGGGCTAGGACAGCCCCAGCATTTT. Translating gives CAIRAGLGQPQHF.